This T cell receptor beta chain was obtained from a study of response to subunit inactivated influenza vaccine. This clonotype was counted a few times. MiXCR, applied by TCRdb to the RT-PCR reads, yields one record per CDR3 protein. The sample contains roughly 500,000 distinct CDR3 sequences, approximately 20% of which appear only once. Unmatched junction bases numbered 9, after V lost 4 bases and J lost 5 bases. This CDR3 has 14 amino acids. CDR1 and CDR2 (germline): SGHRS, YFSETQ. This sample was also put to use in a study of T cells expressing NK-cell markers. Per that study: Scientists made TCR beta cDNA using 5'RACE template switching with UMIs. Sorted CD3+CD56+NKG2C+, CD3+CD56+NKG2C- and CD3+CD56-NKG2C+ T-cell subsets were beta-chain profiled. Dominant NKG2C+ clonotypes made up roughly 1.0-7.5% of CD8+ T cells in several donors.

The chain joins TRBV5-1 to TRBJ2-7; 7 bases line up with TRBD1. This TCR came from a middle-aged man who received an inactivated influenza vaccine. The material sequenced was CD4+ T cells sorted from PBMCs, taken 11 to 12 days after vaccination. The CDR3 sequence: CASSPPTGLNEQYF. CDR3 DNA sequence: TGCGCCAGCAGCCCACCGACAGGGTTGAACGAGCAGTACTTC.